This T cell receptor (beta chain) was profiled in a study of shared clonotypes between healthy human individuals. Study-level results: The sampled material consisted only of blood, and tissue repertoires are likely to differ. The four-donor shared clonotypes exceeded non-shared clonotypes in generation probability, with non-shared ones scoring lower.

Comment on this clone: As yet, its antigen is unknown.

Trimming stripped 2 bases from V and 1 base from J, with 9 bases between. The CDR3 consists of 14 residues. In germline, CDR1 is SGHRS, CDR2 YFSETQ. Clones were sequenced by immunoSEQ multiplex PCR, and TCRdb holds only the in-frame ones, with some missing. Among approximately 2.3 million clones listed, approximately 93% were seen once. Donors, without exception, were Caucasian adults residing in Nashville, Tennessee. Sequencing was performed on naive CD4+ T cells from PBMCs. Subset noted: CD45RA+ positively selected. This receptor was identified in a man between 18 and 35 years old in good health. Some clones in this sample may be carry-over from other donors' samples. This chain uses TRBV5-1 with TRBJ2-5; D is possibly TRBD1 or TRBD2 (5 bases each). The CDR3 spells CASSFEGTQETQYF. The CDR3 coding sequence is TGCGCCAGCAGCTTTGAGGGGACCCAAGAGACCCAGTACTTC. Full variable domain (missing parts from reference TRBV5-1 and TRBJ2-5): KAGVTQTPRYLIKTRGQQVTLSCSPISGHRSVSWYQQTPGQGLQFLFEYFSETQRNKGNFPGRFSGRQFSNSRSEMNVSTLELGDSALYLCASSFEGTQETQYFGPGTRLLVL.